There are many counts of the clone carrying this TCR beta chain. Its specificity is unknown. Germline values: CDR1 LGHDT, CDR2 YNNKEL (reference sequence). The CDR3 covers 12 residues. The V end lost 1 base, the J end lost 8 bases, and 6 bases lay between the germline ends. These data come from a study of T cells in Graves' hyperthyroidism and ophthalmopathy. General observations from the study: It was a median around 6 months before onset that the model predicted ophthalmopathy.

Amplified TCR beta CDR3 regions came from RNA transcripts. Carried out on the TCR CDR3, a first-round RT-PCR used the HTBI primer set. Each CDR3 protein is one row after TCRdb ran MiXCR on the multiplex PCR reads. Altogether over 550,000 distinct CDR3 sequences are present, roughly 17% being singletons, with the ten largest covering 18%. Stability of Graves' hyperthyroidism was defined as absent ophthalmopathy progression within 18 months. Orbital computed tomography and thyroid ultrasound, together with serum TRAb and thyroxine and clinical symptoms, were used for diagnoses. This TCR derives from a woman aged 18-29 years with Graves' hyperthyroidism. This sequence joins TRBV3-1 and TRBJ2-1; unclear D gene. The sequenced material came from blood. CDR3 residues: CASSQVIDEQFF. CDR3 in DNA: TGTGCCAGCAGCCAAGTCATCGATGAGCAGTTCTTC.